This TCR beta chain was sequenced in a study of post-analysis software for immune sequencing data (dated by TCRdb to 2015 to 2017). About the investigation overall: Relapsing-remitting, secondary progressive and progressive-relapsing multiple sclerosis were recorded as disease courses, and subtype annotation was lacking for some patients. Patient repertoires were compared against about a dozen previously published healthy control repertoires from donors aged about 6 to 27 years. A subset of samples was prepared in parallel using single-end sample barcoding, then pooled and co-amplified after Illumina adapter ligation. The paper as a whole reports these results and caveats: The multiple sclerosis patient group was slightly younger than the control group. Significantly higher frequencies in patients than in controls were found for five or six TRBV segments, including TRBV5-6, TRBV5-1 and TRBV20-1. Compared with controls, multiple sclerosis patients had significantly lower normalized Chao1 diversity, a finding suggesting substantial peripheral T-cell clonal expansion. Direct clustering with F measure showed strong co-clustering of samples prepared in the same batch, prompting a batch-effect correction.

TCR beta repertoires were profiled from peripheral blood of roughly 13 young patients with multiple sclerosis to demonstrate the VDJtools post-analysis software. The multiple sclerosis patients were children and adolescents ranging in age from about 6 to 17 years. The method behind the library was PCR. TCRdb records Illumina HiSeq 2500 as the sequencer. Unique molecular identifiers were incorporated into TCR beta cDNA libraries to reduce PCR and sequencing biases. Some 500,000 cDNA molecules were obtained for every 1 to 10 million input T cells, so each molecule roughly corresponded to one T cell. The same protocol used for the earlier healthy control dataset was applied to prepare and sequence the patient libraries. Samples belonging to the same batch were prepared together, multiplexed and sequenced on a shared HiSeq lane. Under the source paper's analysis protocol: Raw barcoded reads were processed with MIGEC, discarding single-read molecular identifier groups before consensus assembly and CDR3 extraction. VDJtools was used for post-analysis of the clonotype tables, with diversity normalized by down-sampling every dataset to the smallest sample size. In repertoire overlap clustering, CDR3 amino acid sequences, but not nucleotide sequences, were matched to correct batch-related cross-sample contamination. TCRdb reran the public reads through fastp at Q25 and MiXCR, keeping productive beta chains. Each CDR3 protein gets just one entry, which takes the most common genes and DNA from the rows behind it. Clone size and V and J calls follow TCRdb, not the original study. The sample table shows about 620,000 distinct CDR3 sequences, and roughly 47% are seen once. The ten largest clonotypes hold about 1.5% of the sample.

This clonotype was observed a handful of times. The antigen it binds to is not known. No base-level quality is on record; no much larger clone is a single base apart. V drops 0 bases and J drops 2 bases, leaving 2 bases in between. CDR1 and CDR2 (MGHDK, SYGVNS) derive from the germline V gene. The CDR3 goes from the cysteine to the phenylalanine over 12 residues. The DNA shown is the 36-base CDR3, in frame from base 1. Sequencing used blood. The sequence was collected from a girl between 10 and 17 years old with multiple sclerosis. The rearranged chain carries TRBV25-1 and TRBJ2-7; no D gene call is confident. The DNA sequence is given as TGTGCCAGCAGTGAATATCCCTACGAGCAGTACTTC. It translates to CASSEYPYEQYF.